This T cell receptor (beta chain) was documented in a study of shared T cell receptors in the human thymus. Germline V gene data show CDR1 as MGHRA and CDR2 as YSYEKL. The CDR3 has 17 residues. J was trimmed by 5 bases and V by 0 bases; bases with no gene match: 10. Sequenced by immunoSEQ multiplex PCR; TCRdb stores in-frame clones only, minus some. The sample lists roughly 550,000 clones, about four fifths occurring once. These data were also reused for a study on human thymus T cells. As reported in that work: Thymus tissue was removed during corrective cardiac surgery. Thymic TCR repertoires of unrelated people reportedly overlapped highly.

The chain is built from TRBV4-1 and TRBJ2-7, with 10 positions matching TRBD2. The sample was thymocytes. The sequence was collected from a boy younger than two with a congenital heart defect. The CDR3 DNA sequence: TGCGCCAGCAGCCAAGATGGAGCGGGAGGGCCCAAGGACGAGCAGTACTTC. It is translated as CASSQDGAGGPKDEQYF.